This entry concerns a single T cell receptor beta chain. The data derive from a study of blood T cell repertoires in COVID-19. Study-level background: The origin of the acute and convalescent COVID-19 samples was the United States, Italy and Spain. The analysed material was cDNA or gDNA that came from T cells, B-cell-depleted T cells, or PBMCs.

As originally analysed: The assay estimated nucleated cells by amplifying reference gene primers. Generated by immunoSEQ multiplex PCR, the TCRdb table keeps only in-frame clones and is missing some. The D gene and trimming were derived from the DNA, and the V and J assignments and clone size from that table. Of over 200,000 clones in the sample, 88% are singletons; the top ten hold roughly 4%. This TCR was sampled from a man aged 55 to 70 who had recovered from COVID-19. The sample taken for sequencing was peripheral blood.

CDR3 nucleotide sequence: TGCGCCAGCAGCCCGGGGCGGGGGAGCACAGATACGCAGTATTTT. It yields the protein CASSPGRGSTDTQYF. This chain connects TRBV5-1 to TRBJ2-3, with 7 bases fitting TRBD2. J lost 0 bases, V lost 4 bases, and 5 bases had no gene match. Germline values: CDR1 SGHRS, CDR2 YFSETQ. The CDR3 consists of 15 residues.